The subject of this entry is one T cell receptor beta chain. The antigen is not known. Sequencing was performed with immunoSEQ multiplex PCR; in TCRdb, only in-frame clones are kept and a portion is missing. The sample lists 50,000 to 65,000 clones, under 85% occurring once. These data belong to a study of a mutant IDH1 vaccine in newly diagnosed glioma. Trimming cost V 2 bases and J 4 bases, with 17 bases left between them. Germline values: CDR1 LNHDA, CDR2 SQIVND (reference sequence). The CDR3 has 16 residues. The time point is: week 47, end of study. Topical imiquimod was applied with each vaccine dose, which held 300 ug of mutant IDH1 20-mer peptide.

The clonotype was recovered from a woman in her fifties or sixties with glioma. The sample was PBMCs, taken from a glioma patient whose treatment included an IDH1 peptide vaccine. The V gene is TRBV19, the J gene TRBJ1-1; D is undetermined. The CDR3 sequence is CASSILSGGRGTEAFF. Written as DNA, the CDR3 is TGTGCCAGTAGTATATTGTCGGGAGGGCGCGGCACTGAAGCTTTCTTT.